Detailed here is one TCR beta chain. V trimming: 5 bases; J trimming: 5 bases; junction bases outside the gene matches: 11. The CDR3 spans 17 residues. Germline V CDR1 and CDR2: SGHTA, FQGTGA. This sample is drawn from a study of cytomegalovirus exposure and HLA in healthy donors. The PCR ran on 60 Vbeta and 13 Jbeta primers. This table comes from immunoSEQ multiplex PCR, and its TCRdb copy is limited to in-frame clones, with some not included. The table has over 100,000 clones, around four fifths seen once; the top ten hold roughly 1.5%. The rearrangement joins TRBV7-3 to TRBJ2-2; 10 bases align to TRBD2. This TCR came from a female donor in good health and CMV-seronegative. Material for sequencing was PBMCs. The CDR3 sequence is CASSPPSGSWGTGELFF. In nucleotides, the CDR3 is TGTGCCAGCAGCCCGCCTAGCGGGAGCTGGGGGACCGGGGAGCTGTTTTTT.